Sequencing of this T cell receptor beta chain was carried out in a study of T cell responses to AZD1222 COVID-19 vaccine. Study results and caveats: Following two doses of AZD1222, Spike-specific TCR breadth and depth rose. Dominant CD4 TCR responses targeted spike regions 160-218 and 743-854. The donor group comprised mostly white British people and more females; the analysis possibly underestimated clonal diversity.

The CDR3 extends over 17 amino acids. Germline V gene data show CDR1 as SGHNT and CDR2 as YENEEA. Unmatched junction bases numbered 11, after V lost 3 bases and J lost 4 bases. As regards this clone: Its cognate antigen is unknown.

Libraries were prepared by immunoSEQ multiplex PCR; TCRdb keeps only in-frame clonotypes and omits some of them. This sample has around 78,000 clones, with roughly nine tenths found just once. Sequenced material: peripheral blood, taken on day 0 of AZD1222 vaccination. The TCR sequence derives from an adult in good health. The chain joins TRBV11-3 to TRBJ2-1; 8 nucleotides agree with TRBD1. CDR3 DNA: TGTGCCAGCAGCTTCCAACACCAGGGGGCCTTTTACAATGAGCAGTTCTTC. It translates to CASSFQHQGAFYNEQFF.